This T cell receptor beta chain was sequenced for a study of OX40 agonist ivuxolimab in advanced cancers. About the study as a whole: Ivuxolimab was an agonistic, fully human IgG2 monoclonal antibody directed against OX40 (CD134), a costimulatory receptor. Partial responses were achieved by three dose-escalation patients, of whom one had hepatocellular carcinoma and two had cutaneous melanoma. Intravenous ivuxolimab was administered to patients every 2 weeks at six dose levels: 0.01, 0.1, 0.3, 1.5, 3 and 10 mg/kg. Patients were allowed to have had prior anti-PD-1, anti-PD-L1 or anti-CTLA-4 therapy, and around two fifths of the dose-escalation patients had been treated with checkpoint inhibitors. The paper covers the monotherapy dose-escalation part of the phase I ivuxolimab trial, which included N of about 56 patients. Of the roughly 51 patients in dose escalation, about 20 had hepatocellular carcinoma, some 15 had melanoma, 9 had renal cell carcinoma and 9 had head and neck cancer. In the dose-escalation cohort, 70% to 85% of patients were male, and the mean age was around 60 years, with a range of roughly 20 to 79. The purpose of peripheral TCRbeta sequencing was to test whether ivuxolimab changed TCR sequence diversity and led to clonal T-cell expansion. Summary of the overall study and its limitations: In the 0.1-3.0 mg/kg groups, partial responders had among the lowest normalized peripheral clonal expansion, particularly in CD8+ T cells. Antigen specificity was not determined for the clonally expanded peripheral T cells. At doses of 0.1 to 3.0 mg/kg, clonal expansion of both CD4+ and CD8+ T cells in blood was seen between baseline and week 6. Low levels of normalized T-cell clonal expansion were also shown by some nonresponding patients. After ivuxolimab, expanded clones were on average more numerous among CD8+ T cells than among CD4+ T cells.

CDR1 and CDR2 were assigned from the germline V gene as MNHEY and SVGAGI. The cysteine opens and the phenylalanine closes a CDR3 of 12 amino acids. Just CDR3 DNA is preserved here, 36 bases in frame from base 1. Trimming takes 6 bases off V and 13 bases off J; junction bases not matched to a gene: 9. Genomic DNA was isolated from the sorted cells so that the TCRbeta CDR3 region could be sequenced. The immunoSEQ Assay was used to sequence the TCRbeta CDR3 regions. TCRdb carries this immuneACCESS record with in-frame sequences only. Its versions omit some clonotypes, under half of them owing to an unresolved V gene in the studies checked, with the rest unexplained. This sample lists over 65,000 clones; 86% were detected once. The leading ten clones occupy around 6.3% of the sample. Details on this clone: What antigen it recognizes has not been identified. Nothing much larger sits one base from this clone, and base qualities are not available.

The trial excluded patients who had a history of autoimmune disease or were on systemic immunosuppression. Peripheral blood for TCR sequencing was collected from all dose cohorts at baseline, on cycle 4 day 1, and on cycle 7 day 1. The samples were taken from a phase I, first-in-human, multicenter, open-label dose-escalation trial of ivuxolimab. Adults with locally advanced or metastatic melanoma, renal cell carcinoma, hepatocellular carcinoma or head and neck squamous cell carcinoma were enrolled in the trial. CD4+ and CD8+ T cells were sorted separately from peripheral blood before TCR sequencing.

Specimen: CD4+ or CD8+ T cells sorted from blood, collected in a trial of the OX40 agonist ivuxolimab. The chain is assembled from TRBV6-5 and TRBJ1-2, with TRBD1 identical over 9 junction bases. This TCR was sampled from an adult with an advanced solid tumor such as melanoma, head and neck, liver or kidney cancer. The CDR3 region has the sequence CASRSGTGIFTF. The DNA sequence reads TGTGCCAGCAGATCCGGGACAGGGATCTTCACCTTC.